Listed below are T cell receptor beta chains from one sample, sequenced in a study of read filtering for tumor transcriptome and immune sequencing. One entry per CDR3 protein results from TCRdb running MiXCR on the reads. Of approximately 41,000 distinct CDR3 sequences in the sample, under 15% were seen once. The material sequenced was a population of CD138-negative cells sorted from bone marrow. The receptor source for this set is a donor aged 40 or over with multiple myeloma. Both conserved end residues are part of each CDR3. D genes are given only for firm matches. Where a row states a size, it is once, few, many or the class of an expanded clone; other rows omit it.

DNA: TGCAGTGCTAGAGATCCAGGGGGAGACACTGAAGCTTTCTTT; CDR3: CSARDPGGDTEAFF; V: TRBV20-1; size: .; D: TRBD1; J: TRBJ1-1
DNA: TGTGCCAGCAAATTAGGACCTAACTATGGCTACACCTTC; CDR3: CASKLGPNYGYTF; V: TRBV28; size: many; D: .; J: TRBJ1-2
DNA: TGTGCCAGCAGTGATGGCAGGACATGGTCCAATGAGCAGTTCTTC; CDR3: CASSDGRTWSNEQFF; V: TRBV2; size: .; D: .; J: TRBJ2-1
DNA: TGTGCCTCGGACAGGGGGCGGGTCAATGAGCAGTTCTTC; CDR3: CASDRGRVNEQFF; V: TRBV30; size: many; D: TRBD1; J: TRBJ2-1
DNA: TGTGCCAGTAGGGACAGGGACCCGGCTAACTATGGCTACACCTTC; CDR3: CASRDRDPANYGYTF; V: TRBV19; size: many; D: TRBD1; J: TRBJ1-2
DNA: TGTGCCAGCAGCTTCGGACTAGCGGGAGGAGGGTCTGCAGAGACCCAGTACTTC; CDR3: CASSFGLAGGGSAETQYF; V: TRBV7-9; size: many; D: TRBD2; J: TRBJ2-5
DNA: TGTGCCAGCAGTTCCGACACCCAAGAGACCCAGTACTTC; CDR3: CASSSDTQETQYF; V: TRBV7-9; size: many; D: .; J: TRBJ2-5
DNA: TGCGCCAGCAGCTTGGCCCTTCAACTAGCGGGAGCCCCAGATACGCAGTATTTT; CDR3: CASSLALQLAGAPDTQYF; V: TRBV5-1; size: few; D: TRBD2; J: TRBJ2-3
DNA: TGTGCCAGCAGCCGGGGTGAACTAGCCAAAAACATTCAGTACTTC; CDR3: CASSRGELAKNIQYF; V: TRBV3-1; size: many; D: .; J: TRBJ2-4
DNA: TGTGCCTGGATCCGACAGGGCCCAGGAAACACCATATATTTT; CDR3: CAWIRQGPGNTIYF; V: TRBV30; size: .; D: TRBD1; J: TRBJ1-3
DNA: TGTGCCAGCAGATACGCGGGACAGGGAAACGAGCAGTACTTC; CDR3: CASRYAGQGNEQYF; V: TRBV11-2; size: .; D: TRBD1; J: TRBJ2-7
DNA: TGCGCCAGCAGCTTGGGGGGGCCCGCAATGAACACTGAAGCTTTCTTT; CDR3: CASSLGGPAMNTEAFF; V: TRBV5-1; size: many; D: .; J: TRBJ1-1
DNA: TGTGCCAGCAGTTACCTGGAATTATACAACTACGAGCAGTACTTC; CDR3: CASSYLELYNYEQYF; V: TRBV6-2/TRBV6-3; size: many; D: .; J: TRBJ2-7
DNA: TGTGCCAGCAGTGAAGTCGGGCTCGGCGACAATGAGCAGTTCTTC; CDR3: CASSEVGLGDNEQFF; V: TRBV2; size: many; D: .; J: TRBJ2-1
DNA: TGCGCCAGCAGCACCGGGACTAGCAGGGATGAGCAGTTCTTC; CDR3: CASSTGTSRDEQFF; V: TRBV5-1; size: .; D: TRBD2; J: TRBJ2-1
DNA: TGTGCCTGGAGTGTGGGGACAGCCAATTGGCCTTACGAGCAGTACTTC; CDR3: CAWSVGTANWPYEQYF; V: TRBV30; size: .; D: TRBD1; J: TRBJ2-7
DNA: TGTGCCAGCAGCCAGGACAGCACAGATACGCAGTATTTT; CDR3: CASSQDSTDTQYF; V: TRBV3-1; size: few; D: .; J: TRBJ2-3
DNA: TGTGCCAGCAGCCCTGGCCTGAACACTGAAGCTTTCTTT; CDR3: CASSPGLNTEAFF; V: TRBV7-9; size: many; D: .; J: TRBJ1-1
DNA: TGTGCCAGCAGCCAAGATCGGGTAGCAGTGGATGAGCAGTTCTTC; CDR3: CASSQDRVAVDEQFF; V: TRBV14; size: many; D: .; J: TRBJ2-1
DNA: TGTGCCAGCCTCGGCAGTCTGAATCAGCCCCAGCATTTT; CDR3: CASLGSLNQPQHF; V: TRBV12-3/TRBV12-4; size: many; D: .; J: TRBJ1-5
DNA: TGCAGTGCAATGGACAGGCGTGGCTCCTACAATGAGCAGTTCTTC; CDR3: CSAMDRRGSYNEQFF; V: TRBV20-1; size: many; D: TRBD1; J: TRBJ2-1
DNA: TGTGCCAGTAGTATCCTCGGGGCGGCCGGAAGCACCATATATTTT; CDR3: CASSILGAAGSTIYF; V: TRBV19; size: few; D: .; J: TRBJ1-3
DNA: TGTGCCAGCAGTTCCCAGGGACTAGCGGGGACCTACAATGAGCAGTTCTTC; CDR3: CASSSQGLAGTYNEQFF; V: TRBV28; size: .; D: TRBD2; J: TRBJ2-1
DNA: TGTGCCAGTAGCAACAATCTCCGACAGCCGGCAGAGACCCAGTACTTC; CDR3: CASSNNLRQPAETQYF; V: TRBV19; size: many; D: .; J: TRBJ2-5
DNA: TGTGCCAGCAGTCCGCCTTCGGGTCAGCGCCACCAAGAGACCCAGTACTTC; CDR3: CASSPPSGQRHQETQYF; V: TRBV28; size: .; D: .; J: TRBJ2-5
DNA: TGTGCCAGCATCGACTTCTCCTCCTACAATGAGCAGTTCTTC; CDR3: CASIDFSSYNEQFF; V: TRBV6-1; size: medium-sized; D: .; J: TRBJ2-1
DNA: TGTGCCAGCAGCGTAGCGGGGGCAAGGTCTGAGCAGTTCTTC; CDR3: CASSVAGARSEQFF; V: TRBV9; size: many; D: .; J: TRBJ2-1
DNA: TGTGCCAGCAGCCCTCAGACAGGGGGCTGGGAGACCCAGTACTTC; CDR3: CASSPQTGGWETQYF; V: TRBV7-2; size: .; D: TRBD1; J: TRBJ2-5
DNA: TGCGCCAGCAGTACCGGGACAGGCGTAAATGAGCAGTTCTTC; CDR3: CASSTGTGVNEQFF; V: TRBV5-1; size: many; D: TRBD1; J: TRBJ2-1
DNA: TGTGCCAGCAGCTTAGGTGGTGGGGCCTACGAGCAGTACTTC; CDR3: CASSLGGGAYEQYF; V: TRBV7-6; size: many; D: .; J: TRBJ2-7
DNA: TGTGCCAGCAGCTTAACGGGGGGCTCCAACAATGAGCAGTTCTTC; CDR3: CASSLTGGSNNEQFF; V: TRBV7-6; size: many; D: .; J: TRBJ2-1
DNA: TGTGCCAGCAATACCAACGGAGACAGCCACTATGGCTACACCTTC; CDR3: CASNTNGDSHYGYTF; V: TRBV27; size: many; D: .; J: TRBJ1-2
DNA: TGTGCCAGCAGCCAGACAGGTTTGAATCAGCCCCAGCATTTT; CDR3: CASSQTGLNQPQHF; V: TRBV3-1; size: many; D: .; J: TRBJ1-5
DNA: TGCAGCGCTACGACAGGGGGGAACGCCTACTGTGAGCAGTTCTTC; CDR3: CSATTGGNAYCEQFF; V: TRBV29-1; size: .; D: TRBD1; J: TRBJ2-1
DNA: TGTGCCAGCAGTCCAATGGGGGTCGGCGCAAACACCGGGGAGCTGTTTTTT; CDR3: CASSPMGVGANTGELFF; V: TRBV12-3/TRBV12-4; size: many; D: .; J: TRBJ2-2
DNA: TGTGCCAGCAATGGAGGGCCCGGGGGACATGAGCAGTTCTTC; CDR3: CASNGGPGGHEQFF; V: TRBV6-2/TRBV6-3; size: many; D: .; J: TRBJ2-1
DNA: TGTGCCAGCAGCCAAGCAAGCAGGGTCTCCTATGGCTACACCTTC; CDR3: CASSQASRVSYGYTF; V: TRBV3-1; size: many; D: .; J: TRBJ1-2
DNA: TGTGCCAGCAGCTTGTGGACTAGCGGGAGTAATGAGCAGTTCTTC; CDR3: CASSLWTSGSNEQFF; V: TRBV11-2; size: many; D: TRBD2; J: TRBJ2-1